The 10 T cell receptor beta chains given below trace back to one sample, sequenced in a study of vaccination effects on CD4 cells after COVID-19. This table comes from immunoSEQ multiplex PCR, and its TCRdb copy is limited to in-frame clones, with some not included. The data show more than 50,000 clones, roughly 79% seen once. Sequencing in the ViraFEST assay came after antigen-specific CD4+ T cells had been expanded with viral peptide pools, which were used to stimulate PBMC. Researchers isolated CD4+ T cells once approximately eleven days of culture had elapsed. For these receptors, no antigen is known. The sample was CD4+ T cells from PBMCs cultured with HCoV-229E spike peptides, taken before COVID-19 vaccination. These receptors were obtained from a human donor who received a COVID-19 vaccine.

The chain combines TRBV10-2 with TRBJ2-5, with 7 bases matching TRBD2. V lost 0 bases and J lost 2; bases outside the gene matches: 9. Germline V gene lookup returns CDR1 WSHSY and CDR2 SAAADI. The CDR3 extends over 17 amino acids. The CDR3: CASSESKIMRGQETQYF. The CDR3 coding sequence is TGCGCCAGCAGTGAGTCGAAAATCATGCGGGGGCAAGAGACCCAGTACTTC.

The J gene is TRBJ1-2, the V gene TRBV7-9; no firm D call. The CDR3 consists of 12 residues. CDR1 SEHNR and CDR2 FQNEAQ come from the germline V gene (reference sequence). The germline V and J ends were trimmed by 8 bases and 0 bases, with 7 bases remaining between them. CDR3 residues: CASELSNYGYTF. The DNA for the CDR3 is TGTGCCAGCGAGTTATCTAACTATGGCTACACCTTC.

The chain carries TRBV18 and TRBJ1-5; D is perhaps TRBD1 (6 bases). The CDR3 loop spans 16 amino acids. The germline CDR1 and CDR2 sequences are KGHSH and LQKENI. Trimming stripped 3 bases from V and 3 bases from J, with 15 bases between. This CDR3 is CASSPLGQPNNQPQHF. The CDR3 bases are TGTGCCAGCTCACCCTTAGGACAGCCGAACAATCAGCCCCAGCATTTT.

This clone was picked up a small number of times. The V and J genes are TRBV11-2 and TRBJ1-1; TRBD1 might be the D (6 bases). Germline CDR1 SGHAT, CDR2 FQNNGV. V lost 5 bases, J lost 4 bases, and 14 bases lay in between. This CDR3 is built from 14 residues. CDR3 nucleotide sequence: TGTGCCAGCAGCCCAACAGGGCGGCTCACTGAAGCTTTCTTT. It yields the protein CASSPTGRLTEAFF.

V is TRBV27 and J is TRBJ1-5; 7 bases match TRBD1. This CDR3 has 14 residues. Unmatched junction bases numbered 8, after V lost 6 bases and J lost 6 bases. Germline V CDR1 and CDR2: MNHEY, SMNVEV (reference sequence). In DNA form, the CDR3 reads TGTGCCAGCAGGTTGAGACAGGGAAGTCAGCCCCAGCATTTT. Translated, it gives CASRLRQGSQPQHF.

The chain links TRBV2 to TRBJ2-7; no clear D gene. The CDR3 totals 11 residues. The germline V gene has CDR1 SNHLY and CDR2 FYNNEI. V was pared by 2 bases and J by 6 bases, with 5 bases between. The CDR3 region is CASSELSEQYV. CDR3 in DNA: TGTGCCAGCAGTGAACTATCCGAGCAGTACGTC.

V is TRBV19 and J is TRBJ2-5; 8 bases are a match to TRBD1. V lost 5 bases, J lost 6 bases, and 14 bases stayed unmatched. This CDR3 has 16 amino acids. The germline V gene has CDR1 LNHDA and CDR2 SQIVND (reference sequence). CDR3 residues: CASSLVPWTGKKTQYF. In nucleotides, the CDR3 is TGTGCCAGTAGTCTAGTTCCTTGGACAGGGAAAAAGACCCAGTACTTC.

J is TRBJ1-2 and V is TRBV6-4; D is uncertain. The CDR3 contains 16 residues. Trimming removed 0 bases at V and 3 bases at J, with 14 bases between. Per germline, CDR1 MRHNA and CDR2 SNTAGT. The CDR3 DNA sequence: TGTGCCAGCAGTGACTCCTTTCGGACGGACGACTATGGCTACACCTTC. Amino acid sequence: CASSDSFRTDDYGYTF.

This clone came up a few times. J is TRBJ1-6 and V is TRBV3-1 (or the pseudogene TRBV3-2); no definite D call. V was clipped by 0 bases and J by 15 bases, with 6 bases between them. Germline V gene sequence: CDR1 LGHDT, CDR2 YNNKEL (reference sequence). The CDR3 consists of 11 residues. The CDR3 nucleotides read TGTGCCAGCAGCCAAGATTCGGGCCTCCACTTT. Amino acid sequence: CASSQDSGLHF.

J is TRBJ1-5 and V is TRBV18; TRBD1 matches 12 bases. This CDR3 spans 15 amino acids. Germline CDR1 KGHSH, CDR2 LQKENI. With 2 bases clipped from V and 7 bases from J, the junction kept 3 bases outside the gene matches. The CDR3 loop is CASSPGTGGGQPQHF. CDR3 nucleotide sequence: TGTGCCAGCTCACCAGGGACAGGGGGCGGCCAGCCCCAGCATTTT.